This TCR beta chain was observed in a study of blood T cell repertoires in COVID-19. Study overall: From the United States, Italy and Spain came samples of acute and convalescent COVID-19. Sample material is recorded as cDNA or gDNA derived from T cells, B-cell-depleted T cells, or PBMCs.

Original methodology: Reference gene primer amplification in the assay estimated nucleated cell counts. Method: immunoSEQ multiplex PCR; TCRdb's copy keeps in-frame clones and lacks some. V and J calls plus clone size are reproduced from that table; the DNA served to infer D and trimming. The sample comprises fewer than 130,000 clones, just over 75% of which are singletons, and roughly 3.8% rests with the top ten. This receptor was identified in a woman of 80 years or more with acute or convalescent COVID-19. Sequenced material: peripheral blood.

The DNA for the CDR3 is TGTGCCAGCAGCCAAGGGACAGTCAACGTCAATGAGCAGTTCTTC. This translates into CASSQGTVNVNEQFF. The chain links TRBV3-1 (or the pseudogene TRBV3-2) to TRBJ2-1; TRBD1 might be the D (6 bases). Germline CDR1 LGHDT, CDR2 YNNKEL (reference sequence). The CDR3 loop spans 15 amino acids. V lost 1 base and J 6 bases, leaving 13 bases between the germline ends.